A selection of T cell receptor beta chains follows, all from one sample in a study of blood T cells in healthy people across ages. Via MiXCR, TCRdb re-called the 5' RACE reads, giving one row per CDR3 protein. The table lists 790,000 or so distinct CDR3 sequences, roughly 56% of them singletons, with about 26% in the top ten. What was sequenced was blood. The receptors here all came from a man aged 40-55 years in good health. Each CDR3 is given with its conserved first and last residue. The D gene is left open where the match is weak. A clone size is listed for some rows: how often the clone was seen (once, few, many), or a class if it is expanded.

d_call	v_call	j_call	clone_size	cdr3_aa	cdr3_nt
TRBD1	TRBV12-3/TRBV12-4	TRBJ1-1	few	CASSKTGGFTEAFF	TGTGCCAGCAGTAAGACAGGGGGATTCACTGAAGCTTTCTTT
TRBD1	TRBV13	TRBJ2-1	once	CASSANRGPLLFF	TGTGCCAGCAGCGCAAACAGGGGCCCGTTACTGTTCTTC
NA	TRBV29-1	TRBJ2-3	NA	CSVDWVSTDTQYF	TGCAGCGTTGATTGGGTTTCCACAGATACGCAGTATTTT
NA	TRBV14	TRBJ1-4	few	CASSQGRRNEKLFF	TGTGCCAGCAGCCAGGGGCGTCGTAATGAAAAACTGTTTTTT
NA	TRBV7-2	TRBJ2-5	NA	CASSLNLATQYF	TGTGCCAGCAGCCTGAATTTAGCTACCCAGTACTTC
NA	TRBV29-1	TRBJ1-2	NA	CSVEVGGLGDGYTF	TGCAGCGTTGAAGTGGGGGGTCTAGGTGATGGCTACACCTTC
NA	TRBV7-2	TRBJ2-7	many	CASSLAGSSYEQYF	TGTGCCAGCAGCTTGGCCGGTTCCTCCTACGAGCAGTACTTC
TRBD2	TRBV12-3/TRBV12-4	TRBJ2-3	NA	CASRGPTSGRARDTQYF	TGTGCCAGCAGGGGACCGACTAGCGGGAGGGCCAGAGATACGCAGTATTTT
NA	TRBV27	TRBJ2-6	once	CASSKSGRTSGANVLTF	TGTGCCAGCAGTAAGTCTGGACGGACCTCTGGGGCCAACGTCCTGACTTTC
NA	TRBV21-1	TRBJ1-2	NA	CASSKADTRHFYGYTF	TGTGCCAGCAGCAAAGCGGATACTCGTCACTTTTATGGCTACACCTTC
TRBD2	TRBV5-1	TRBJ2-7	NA	CASSLEGLPGFYNEQYF	TGCGCCAGCAGCTTGGAGGGACTACCGGGGTTCTACAATGAGCAGTACTTC
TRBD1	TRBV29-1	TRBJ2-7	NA	CSVRTRDRVLYEQYF	TGCAGCGTGCGAACCCGGGACAGGGTTCTCTACGAGCAGTACTTC
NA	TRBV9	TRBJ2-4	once	CASSVGRVAKNIQYF	TGTGCCAGCAGCGTTGGGCGGGTAGCCAAAAACATTCAGTACTTC
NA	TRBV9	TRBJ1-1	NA	CASSERWDTEAFF	TGTGCCAGCAGCGAACGGTGGGACACTGAAGCTTTCTTT
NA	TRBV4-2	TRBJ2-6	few	CASSQLGFRGANVLTF	TGTGCCAGCAGCCAATTGGGGTTTCGTGGGGCCAACGTCCTGACTTTC
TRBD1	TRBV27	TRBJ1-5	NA	CASSSTGIRSQHF	TGTGCCAGCAGTTCGACAGGGATCAGGTCCCAGCATTTT